Listed here are 30 T cell receptor beta chains from one sample, sequenced in a study of cytomegalovirus exposure and HLA in healthy donors. With 60 Vbeta and 13 Jbeta primers, the PCR was carried out. Measured with immunoSEQ multiplex PCR; TCRdb has only the in-frame clones, and not every one. The sample lists 100,000 to 150,000 clones; 76% were seen once. Sequences were obtained from PBMCs. The origin of the receptors is a man aged 50 to 59 in good health and CMV-seronegative.

The table lists this clone with a count of one. The J gene is TRBJ1-6, the V gene TRBV11-3; no clear D gene. CDR3 length: 15 amino acids. Deletions cut 2 bases from V and 8 bases from J, with 13 bases between. CDR1 SGHNT and CDR2 YENEEA come from the germline V gene. The CDR3 here is CASSLSGIADSPLHF. The CDR3 DNA is TGTGCCAGCAGCTTATCGGGTATAGCAGATTCACCCCTCCACTTT.

The chain couples TRBV2 to TRBJ1-1; TRBD1 agrees at 8 bases. The CDR3 has 12 residues. Germline trimming cut 5 bases from V and 14 bases from J; bases unmatched to any gene: 10. Looked up from germline, CDR1 is SNHLY and CDR2 is FYNNEI. The CDR3 protein is CASSSRGLPDFF. The CDR3 region has the DNA TGTGCCAGCAGTAGCAGGGGGCTCCCCGACTTCTTT. The whole variable domain, remainder taken from reference TRBV2 and TRBJ1-1, is EPEVTQTPSHQVTQMGQEVILRCVPISNHLYFYWYRQILGQKVEFLVSFYNNEISEKSEIFDDQFSVERPDGSNFTLKIRSTKLEDSAMYFCASSSRGLPDFFGQGTRLTVV.

This clone was seen more than once but under ten times. The CDR3 bases are TGTGCCACCAGCACGGAACTAGCGGGGAAAAACACCGGGGAGCTGTTTTTT. Amino acids: CATSTELAGKNTGELFF. The rearrangement joins TRBV15 to TRBJ2-2, with TRBD2 identical over 10 bases. Trimming at V came to 4 bases and at J to 2 bases, leaving 7 bases not matched to a gene. The CDR3 runs 17 residues. CDR1 LNHNV and CDR2 YYDKDF come from the germline V gene (reference sequence).

The CDR3 loop is CASSEESPLHF. The CDR3 DNA follows: TGTGCCAGCAGTGAGGAGTCACCCCTCCACTTT. The V gene is TRBV6-1, the J gene TRBJ1-6, with no clear D. Trimming cost V 3 bases and J 10 bases, with 4 bases left between them. CDR3 length equals 11 residues. The germline CDR1 and CDR2 sequences are MNHNS and SASEGT.

This clone came up once. The V gene is TRBV19, the J gene TRBJ2-5; 9 bases line up with TRBD2. The CDR3 spans 17 residues. The germline CDR1 and CDR2 sequences are LNHDA and SQIVND (reference sequence). V lost 5 bases and J lost 5; bases outside the gene matches: 15. CDR3 sequence: CASSRLPGLANGETQYF. The CDR3 region has the DNA TGTGCCAGTAGTCGACTTCCGGGACTAGCAAATGGCGAGACCCAGTACTTC. The whole variable domain, remainder taken from reference TRBV19 and TRBJ2-5, is DGGITQSPKYLFRKEGQNVTLSCEQNLNHDAMYWYRQDPGQGLRLIYYSQIVNDFQKGDIAEGYSVSREKKESFPLTVTSAQKNPTAFYLCASSRLPGLANGETQYFGPGTRLLVL.

This clone was seen only once. This chain uses TRBV9 with TRBJ1-1; D may be TRBD1 (5 bases). Germline V gives CDR1 SGDLS, CDR2 YYNGEE. The CDR3 spans 14 residues. The V end lost 0 bases, the J end lost 7 bases, and 13 bases lay between the germline ends. For the CDR3, the DNA is TGTGCCAGCAGCGTAGTGGGGCCCCGTTATGAAGCTTTCTTT. Amino acid sequence: CASSVVGPRYEAFF. The full variable domain, completed using reference TRBV9 and TRBJ1-1, is DSGVTQTPKHLITATGQRVTLRCSPRSGDLSVYWYQQSLDQGLQFLIQYYNGEERAKGNILERFSAQQFPDLHSELNLSSLELGDSALYFCASSVVGPRYEAFFGQGTRLTVV.

CDR3 region: CASTPIVPNTGELFF. The CDR3 DNA is TGTGCCAGTACACCAATAGTACCGAACACCGGGGAGCTGTTTTTT. The J gene is TRBJ2-2, the V gene TRBV19; D remains ambiguous. CDR1 LNHDA and CDR2 SQIVND come from the germline V gene (reference sequence). Trimming left V 7 bases short and J 0 bases short, with 12 bases between. This CDR3 region has 15 residues.

The chain recombines TRBV27 with TRBJ1-1; D is ambiguous. Germline loops: CDR1 MNHEY, CDR2 SMNVEV (reference sequence). The CDR3 loop spans 14 amino acids. V was trimmed by 5 bases and J by 0 bases, leaving 10 bases between them. The CDR3 nucleotides are TGTGCCAGCAGTCTCAGGCCAGTGAACACTGAAGCTTTCTTT. It yields the protein CASSLRPVNTEAFF.

The rearrangement links TRBV30 to TRBJ1-1; TRBD1 agrees at 7 bases. The ends lost 0 bases at V and 2 bases at J; junction bases unmatched: 3. This CDR3 has 14 amino acids. The germline V gene has CDR1 GTSNPN and CDR2 SVGIG (reference sequence). The CDR3: CAWSVGTANTEAFF. CDR3 sequence (DNA): TGTGCCTGGAGTGTAGGGACAGCCAACACTGAAGCTTTCTTT. The full variable domain, its missing parts supplied by reference TRBV30 and TRBJ1-1, is SQTIHQWPATLVQPVGSPLSLECTVEGTSNPNLYWYRQAAGRGLQLLFYSVGIGQISSEVPQNLSASRPQDRQFILSSKKLLLSDSGFYLCAWSVGTANTEAFFGQGTRLTVV.

V and J are TRBV11-1 and TRBJ2-1; 12 bases agree with TRBD1. J was trimmed by 6 bases and V by 6 bases; bases with no gene match: 6. The CDR3 extends over 15 amino acids. In germline, CDR1 is SGHAT, CDR2 FQDESV (reference sequence). CDR3 in amino acids: CASRPPGQGANEQFF. CDR3 sequence (DNA): TGTGCCAGCAGACCCCCGGGACAGGGGGCCAATGAGCAGTTCTTC. The full variable domain, in which reference TRBV11-1 and TRBJ2-1 provide the parts outside the CDR3, is EAEVAQSPRYKITEKSQAVAFWCDPISGHATLYWYRQILGQGPELLVQFQDESVVDDSQLPKDRFSAERLKGVDSTLKIQPAELGDSAMYLCASRPPGQGANEQFFGPGTRLTVL.

About this clone itself: Other DNA sequences of this sample code for an identical CDR3. J is TRBJ2-3 and V is TRBV5-1; 8 bases map to TRBD2. The CDR3 consists of 13 residues. V dropped 5 bases and J dropped 1; count of bases not matched to a gene: 0. Germline CDR1 is SGHRS and CDR2 is YFSETQ. The CDR3 loop reads CASSSGGTDTQYF. The CDR3 region has the DNA TGCGCCAGCAGTAGCGGGGGCACAGATACGCAGTATTTT.

This rearrangement joins TRBV7-8 to TRBJ2-5, with TRBD1 identical over 7 bases. The closer fit of TRBJ2-7 to the DNA end suggests the J call may be wrong. This CDR3 spans 17 amino acids. From germline, CDR1 is SGHVS and CDR2 FQNEAQ. The CDR3 nucleotides are TGTGCCAGCAGCCCACTAGGGGGACCCACAGGGGCCTACGAGCAGTACTTC. Protein sequence: CASSPLGGPTGAYEQYF.

This clone was detected only once. CDR3 region: CASATSRRYNEQFF. In nucleotides, the CDR3 is TGCGCCAGCGCTACTAGCCGGAGGTACAATGAGCAGTTCTTC. J is TRBJ2-1 and V is TRBV4-3, with D possibly being TRBD2 (6 bases). The germline V gene encodes CDR1 LGHNA and CDR2 YSLEER. The CDR3 runs to 14 residues. Trimming removed 8 bases from V and 4 bases from J, with 15 bases in between.

V gene TRBV9 combines with J gene TRBJ1-4; the D gene is possibly TRBD1 (6 bases). CDR1 is SGDLS and CDR2 is YYNGEE in the germline V gene. The CDR3 extends over 16 amino acids. V shed 2 bases and J shed 3 bases, with 14 bases lying between them. The CDR3 nucleotides read TGTGCCAGCAGCGTTGGAGAGGGACACTCTAATGAAAAACTGTTTTTT. This sequence encodes CASSVGEGHSNEKLFF.

V is TRBV4-1 and J is TRBJ2-5; D is possibly TRBD1 (5 bases). The ends were cut back, 0 bases at V and 2 bases at J, with 10 bases in the middle. This CDR3 comprises 15 residues. Per germline, CDR1 MGHRA and CDR2 YSYEKL. Written as DNA, the CDR3 is TGCGCCAGCAGCCAAGAGCACAGGAGACAAGAGACCCAGTACTTC. This codes for CASSQEHRRQETQYF.

This clone was counted a single time. This sequence joins TRBV2 and TRBJ1-1, with TRBD1 as a possible D gene (5 bases). CDR1 and CDR2 from the germline V gene are SNHLY and FYNNEI. The V end lost 6 bases, the J end lost 5 bases, and 13 bases lay between the germline ends. This CDR3 region has 13 residues. CDR3 residues: CASSADMSTEAFF. The CDR3 DNA sequence: TGTGCCAGCAGCGCGGACATGAGTACTGAAGCTTTCTTT.

The chain combines TRBV11-2 with TRBJ2-5, with D tentatively TRBD2 (5 bases). The CDR3 is 13 amino acids. Between the trimmed V and J ends, which lost 3 bases and 3 bases, there was a span of 8 bases. Germline V gives CDR1 SGHAT, CDR2 FQNNGV. In DNA, the CDR3 is TGTGCCAGCAGCTTCCAAGCGGAAGAGACCCAGTACTTC. Translation: CASSFQAEETQYF.

About this clone itself: At one end, the junction sequence differs from germline, possibly due to a read error. The genes are TRBV11-2 and TRBJ2-7; 8 nucleotides agree with TRBD1. The CDR3 sequence is 14 residues long. CDR1 is SGHAT, CDR2 FQNNGV, per germline. The CDR3 nucleotides are TGTGCCAGCAGCTTAGATCTGGATTCGGGACAGGTCCGTTTC. Protein: CASSLDLDSGQVRF. The full variable domain, in which reference TRBV11-2 and TRBJ2-7 provide the parts outside the CDR3, is EAGVAQSPRYKIIEKRQSVAFWCNPISGHATLYWYQQILGQGPKLLIQFQNNGVVDDSQLPKDRFSAERLKGVDSTLKIQPAKLEDSAVYLCASSLDLDSGQVRFGPGTRLTVT.

A few counts support this clone. The rearrangement links TRBV10-1 to TRBJ1-4; TRBD1 agrees at 9 bases. Germline assignment: CDR1 WNHNN and CDR2 SYGVQD (reference sequence). The CDR3 is made up of 17 amino acids. Trimming cost V 10 bases and J 8 bases; bases outside gene matches: 20. The CDR3 region has the DNA TGCGCCACCACCGCCCCAGGGTACAGGGGGCGTTTGGAAAAACTGTTTTTT. Translation: CATTAPGYRGRLEKLFF.

The chain uses TRBV5-1 and TRBJ2-2; D call uncertain. The CDR3 sequence is 14 residues long. Germline V gene lookup returns CDR1 SGHRS and CDR2 YFSETQ. The germline V and J ends were trimmed by 4 bases and 1 base, with 8 bases remaining between them. CDR3 protein: CASSVGGNTGELFF. The CDR3 DNA reads TGCGCCAGCAGCGTGGGCGGGAACACCGGGGAGCTGTTTTTT.

The chain uses TRBV6-6 and TRBJ2-3; perhaps TRBD2 as D (6 bases). The V gene's germline CDR1 is MNHNY and CDR2 SVGAGI (reference sequence). V was shortened by 7 bases and J by 2 bases, with 16 bases between the two germline ends. This CDR3 comprises 15 residues. The CDR3 DNA reads as TGTGCCAGCAAAGGAGGGAGAATCTCCACAGATACGCAGTATTTT. It is translated as CASKGGRISTDTQYF.

The J gene is TRBJ2-7, the V gene TRBV10-1; TRBD1 aligns across 7 bases. Germline loops: CDR1 WNHNN, CDR2 SYGVQD (reference sequence). This CDR3 region has 13 residues. V dropped 9 bases and J dropped 3; count of bases not matched to a gene: 8. In DNA form, the CDR3 reads TGCGCCAGAGGATTGGACAGGTTCTACGAGCAGTACTTC. Protein sequence: CARGLDRFYEQYF.

A remark on this clone: A read error may produce the germline difference seen at one junction end. The rearrangement joins TRBV7-9 to TRBJ2-1; no reliable D call. Germline lookup yields CDR1 SEHNR and CDR2 FQNEAQ (reference sequence). The CDR3 is 16 residues long. The CDR3 region has the DNA TGTTCCAGCAGCCCCTCAACTATTCCTTCCTACAATGAGCAGTTCTTC. Encoded protein: CSSSPSTIPSYNEQFF.

This clone was seen a few times. The rearrangement links TRBV10-3 to TRBJ2-7; the D is unclear. V dropped 4 bases and J dropped 6 bases, with 10 bases sitting between them. The CDR3 runs 12 residues. Germline V gene data show CDR1 as ENHRY and CDR2 as SYGVKD. CDR3 in amino acids: CAISVPRGEQYF. In DNA, the CDR3 is TGTGCCATCAGTGTGCCACGAGGCGAGCAGTACTTC.

In the case of this clone: The same CDR3 also results from other DNA sequences found in this sample. The J gene is TRBJ2-1, the V gene TRBV5-1; TRBD2 might be the D (6 bases). The germline V and J ends were trimmed by 4 bases and 7 bases, with 21 bases remaining between them. CDR1 and CDR2 from the germline V gene are SGHRS and YFSETQ. The CDR3 covers 16 residues. This chain's CDR3 is CASSPSWRGGHNEQFF. The CDR3 coding sequence is TGCGCCAGCAGCCCTTCCTGGCGGGGAGGCCATAATGAGCAGTTCTTC.

The V gene is TRBV28, the J gene TRBJ1-2, with D perhaps TRBD1 (6 bases). The V and J ends lost 7 bases and 8 bases respectively, with 14 bases between them. The CDR3 totals 12 residues. In germline, CDR1 is MDHEN, CDR2 SYDVKM. This CDR3 is CASNKQGQGYTF. The CDR3 DNA is TGTGCCAGCAATAAACAGGGCCAGGGCTACACCTTC.

This chain joins TRBV6-5 and TRBJ1-6; 8 bases line up with TRBD1. The V and J ends lost 2 bases and 9 bases, in that order; junction bases with no gene match: 9. CDR1 is MNHEY and CDR2 is SVGAGI in the germline V gene. The CDR3 is made up of 16 amino acids. The CDR3 DNA reads TGTGCCAGCAGTTACCAAGGACAGGGTATGGCTTCACCCCTCCACTTT. Translated, it gives CASSYQGQGMASPLHF.

The chain joins TRBV7-2 to TRBJ1-3, with D hard to call. Trimming took off 5 bases at V and 3 bases at J, with 14 bases between the two ends. The length of the CDR3 is 15 residues. In germline, CDR1 is SGHTA, CDR2 FQGNSA. For the CDR3, the DNA is TGTGCCAGCAGCCCCGAGGTCTTAGATGGAAACACCATATATTTT. Translating gives CASSPEVLDGNTIYF.

V gene TRBV7-2 combines with J gene TRBJ2-5, with D unclear. The J call may be faulty, since TRBJ2-7 better matches the DNA end. The CDR3 runs 11 residues. Germline V gene sequence: CDR1 SGHTA, CDR2 FQGNSA. DNA for the CDR3: TGTGCCAGCAGCTTAGAGTACGAGCAGTACTTC. Its protein product is CASSLEYEQYF.

The count of this clone is one. The chain carries TRBV7-2 and TRBJ1-3; D possibly corresponds to TRBD1 (6 bases). Trimming stripped 4 bases from V and 0 bases from J, with 13 bases between. This CDR3 contains 16 residues. CDR1 SGHTA and CDR2 FQGNSA come from the germline V gene. CDR3 sequence reads: CASSSNRVISGNTIYF. In nucleotides, the CDR3 is TGTGCCAGCAGCTCCAACAGGGTGATCTCTGGAAACACCATATATTTT.